Below are 5 T cell receptor beta chains sequenced from a single sample in a study of shared clonotypes between healthy human individuals. Sequenced by immunoSEQ multiplex PCR; TCRdb stores in-frame clones only, minus some. There are 950,000 to 1,100,000 clones in the sample; 75% occur only once, and around 1.5% lies in the top ten. Sequenced input: memory CD4+ T cells sorted from blood. Subset denoted: CD45RA-negative fraction. The source of these receptors is a young man in good health.

This CDR3 is CASSLERGATDTQYF. CDR3 DNA sequence: TGCGCCAGCAGCTTAGAGCGGGGGGCCACAGATACGCAGTATTTT. The chain recombines TRBV5-1 with TRBJ2-3, with 9 bases identical to TRBD2. The CDR3 sequence is 15 residues long. From germline, CDR1 is SGHRS and CDR2 YFSETQ. Trimming at V came to 2 bases and at J to 2 bases, leaving 3 bases not matched to a gene.

This clone was found many times. V is TRBV7-2 and J is TRBJ2-3; 11 bases line up with TRBD2. CDR1 and CDR2 from the germline V gene are SGHTA and FQGNSA. The CDR3 runs to 16 residues. The V gene end was trimmed by 4 bases and the J gene end by 3 bases; junction bases not matched to a gene: 6. CDR3 sequence (DNA): TGTGCCAGCAGCTCCCTTAGCGGGGGGGGAACAGATACGCAGTATTTT. It translates to CASSSLSGGGTDTQYF.

This clone occurred a few times. The rearrangement links TRBV6-1 to TRBJ1-5, with D possibly being TRBD1 (5 bases). This CDR3 has 14 amino acids. Trimming cost V 8 bases and J 5 bases, with 16 bases left between them. Germline lookup yields CDR1 MNHNS and CDR2 SASEGT. CDR3 coding DNA: TGTGCCAGCGTTGCGTCCCGCAGGGATCAGCCCCAGCATTTT. Its translation: CASVASRRDQPQHF.

The chain joins TRBV5-1 to TRBJ2-7, with TRBD1 matching over 8 bases. Germline assignment: CDR1 SGHRS and CDR2 YFSETQ. After removal of 4 bases from V and 6 bases from J, the junction contained 9 bases not matched to a gene. This CDR3 has 14 residues. The CDR3 region is CASSMDRAGGEQYF. CDR3 in DNA: TGCGCCAGCAGCATGGACAGGGCGGGTGGCGAGCAGTACTTC.

The chain combines TRBV30 with TRBJ2-7; the D is unclear. Per the germline V gene, CDR1 is GTSNPN and CDR2 is SVGIG (reference sequence). Trimming took 1 base from V and 3 from J, leaving 7 bases between them. This CDR3 is 12 amino acids long. The CDR3 region is CAWSANSYEQYF. For the CDR3, the DNA is TGTGCCTGGAGTGCGAACAGCTACGAGCAGTACTTC. Combining the CDR3 with reference TRBV30 and TRBJ2-7 gives the whole variable domain SQTIHQWPATLVQPVGSPLSLECTVEGTSNPNLYWYRQAAGRGLQLLFYSVGIGQISSEVPQNLSASRPQDRQFILSSKKLLLSDSGFYLCAWSANSYEQYFGPGTRLTVT.